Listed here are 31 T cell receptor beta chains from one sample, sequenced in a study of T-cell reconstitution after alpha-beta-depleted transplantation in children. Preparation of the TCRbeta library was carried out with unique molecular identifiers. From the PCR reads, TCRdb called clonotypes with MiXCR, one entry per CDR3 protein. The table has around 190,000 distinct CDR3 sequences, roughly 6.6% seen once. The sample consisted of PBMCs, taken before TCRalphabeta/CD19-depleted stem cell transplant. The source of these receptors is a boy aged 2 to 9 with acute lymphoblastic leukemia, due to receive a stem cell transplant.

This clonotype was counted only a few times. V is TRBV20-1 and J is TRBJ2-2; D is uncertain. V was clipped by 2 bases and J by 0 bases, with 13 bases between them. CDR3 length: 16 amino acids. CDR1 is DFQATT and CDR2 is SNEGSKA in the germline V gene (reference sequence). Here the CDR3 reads CSARNLLFANTGELFF. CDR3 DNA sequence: TGCAGTGCTAGAAACCTCCTATTTGCGAACACCGGGGAGCTGTTTTTT.

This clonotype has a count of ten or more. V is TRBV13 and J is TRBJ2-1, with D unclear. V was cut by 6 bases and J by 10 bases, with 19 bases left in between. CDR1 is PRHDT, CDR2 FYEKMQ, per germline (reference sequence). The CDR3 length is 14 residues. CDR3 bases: TGTGCCAGCAGTCACCGGCAGGCGATTGGGGAGCAGTTCTTC. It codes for CASSHRQAIGEQFF.

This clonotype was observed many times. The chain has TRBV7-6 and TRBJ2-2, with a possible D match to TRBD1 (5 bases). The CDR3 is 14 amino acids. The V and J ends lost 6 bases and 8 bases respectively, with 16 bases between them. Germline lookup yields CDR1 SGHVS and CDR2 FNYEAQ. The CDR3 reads CASRAQGNSGELFF. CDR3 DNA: TGTGCCAGCAGGGCCCAGGGAAATTCGGGGGAGCTGTTTTTT. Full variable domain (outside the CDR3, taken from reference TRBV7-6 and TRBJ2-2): GAGVSQSPRYKVTKRGQDVALRCDPISGHVSLYWYRQALGQGPEFLTYFNYEAQQDKSGLPNDRFSAERPEGSISTLTIQRTEQRDSAMYRCASRAQGNSGELFFGEGSRLTVL.

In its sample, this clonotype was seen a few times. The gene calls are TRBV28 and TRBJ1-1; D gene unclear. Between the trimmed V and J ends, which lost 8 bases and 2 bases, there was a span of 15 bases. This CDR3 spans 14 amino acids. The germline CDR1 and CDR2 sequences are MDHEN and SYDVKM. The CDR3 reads CASPPTNRNTEAFF. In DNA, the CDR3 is TGTGCCAGCCCTCCAACCAACCGAAACACTGAAGCTTTCTTT.

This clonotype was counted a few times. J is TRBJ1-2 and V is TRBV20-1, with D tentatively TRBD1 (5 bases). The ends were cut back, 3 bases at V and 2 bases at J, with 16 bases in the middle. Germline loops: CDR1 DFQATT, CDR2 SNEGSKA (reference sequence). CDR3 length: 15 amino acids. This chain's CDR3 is CSASPHGGTNYGYTF. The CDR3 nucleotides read TGCAGTGCTAGCCCCCATGGGGGAACGAACTATGGCTACACCTTC.

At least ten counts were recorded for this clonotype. As DNA, the CDR3 is TGTGCCAGCAGCCGCCGACAGGGGCCCTTTGGCACTGAAGCTTTCTTT. Amino acids: CASSRRQGPFGTEAFF. The gene calls are TRBV7-8 and TRBJ1-1, with 8 bases that match TRBD1. Losses at the gene ends were 5 bases for V and 4 bases for J; bases not matched to a gene: 12. Looked up from germline, CDR1 is SGHVS and CDR2 is FQNEAQ. The CDR3 has 16 amino acids.

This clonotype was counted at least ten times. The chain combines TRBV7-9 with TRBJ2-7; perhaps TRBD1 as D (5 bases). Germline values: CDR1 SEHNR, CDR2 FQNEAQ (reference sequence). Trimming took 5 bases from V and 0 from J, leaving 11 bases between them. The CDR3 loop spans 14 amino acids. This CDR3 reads CASSADSFSYEQYF. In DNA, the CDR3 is TGTGCCAGCAGCGCAGACAGTTTCTCCTACGAGCAGTACTTC.

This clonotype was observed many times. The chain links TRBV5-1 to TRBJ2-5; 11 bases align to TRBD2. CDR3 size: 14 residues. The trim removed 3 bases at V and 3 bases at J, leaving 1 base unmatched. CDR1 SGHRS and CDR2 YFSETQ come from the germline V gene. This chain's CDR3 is CASSSGLAEETQYF. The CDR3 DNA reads TGCGCCAGCAGCTCGGGACTAGCGGAAGAGACCCAGTACTTC.

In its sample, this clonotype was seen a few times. The CDR3 spells CASSYAGGNQPQHF. In nucleotides, the CDR3 is TGTGCCAGCAGTTATGCGGGTGGCAATCAGCCCCAGCATTTT. The J gene is TRBJ1-5, the V gene TRBV6-2 or TRBV6-3; D call uncertain. Deletions cut 3 bases from V and 2 bases from J, with 8 bases between. The germline V gene has CDR1 MNHEY and CDR2 SVGEGT. The CDR3 runs 14 residues.

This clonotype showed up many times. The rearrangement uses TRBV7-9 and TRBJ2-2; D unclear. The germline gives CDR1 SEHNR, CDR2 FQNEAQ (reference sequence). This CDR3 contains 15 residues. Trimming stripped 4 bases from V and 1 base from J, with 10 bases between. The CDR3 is CASSSSSRNTGELFF. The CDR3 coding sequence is TGTGCCAGCAGCTCCAGTAGTCGGAACACCGGGGAGCTGTTTTTT.

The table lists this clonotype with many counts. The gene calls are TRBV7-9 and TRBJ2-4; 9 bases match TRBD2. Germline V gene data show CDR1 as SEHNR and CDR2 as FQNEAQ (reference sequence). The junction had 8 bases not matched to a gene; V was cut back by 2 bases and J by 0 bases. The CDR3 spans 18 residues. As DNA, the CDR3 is TGTGCCAGCAGCTTAATTGCGGGAGGGACCTTAGCCAAAAACATTCAGTACTTC. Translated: CASSLIAGGTLAKNIQYF.

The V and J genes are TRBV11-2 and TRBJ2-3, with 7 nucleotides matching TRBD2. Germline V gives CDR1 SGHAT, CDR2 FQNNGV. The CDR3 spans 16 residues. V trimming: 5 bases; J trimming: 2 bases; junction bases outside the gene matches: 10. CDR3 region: CASSPGRGGYTDTQYF. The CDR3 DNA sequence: TGTGCCAGCAGCCCAGGACGCGGGGGTTACACAGATACGCAGTATTTT.

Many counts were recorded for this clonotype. In DNA form, the CDR3 reads TGCGCCAGCAGCCCCTCCCGGGACAGTTTGGCAACTAATGAAAAACTGTTTTTT. Translated: CASSPSRDSLATNEKLFF. V and J are TRBV5-1 and TRBJ1-4; TRBD1 matches 7 bases. This CDR3 comprises 18 residues. Germline CDR1 SGHRS, CDR2 YFSETQ. V lost 4 bases, J lost 0 bases, and 12 bases stayed unmatched.

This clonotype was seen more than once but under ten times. The CDR3: CASSGRTKTVGTDTQYF. The CDR3 nucleotides read TGCGCCAGCAGCGGACGTACAAAGACGGTAGGAACAGATACGCAGTATTTT. V and J are TRBV4-1 and TRBJ2-3; D is ambiguous. In germline, CDR1 is MGHRA, CDR2 YSYEKL. The CDR3 consists of 17 residues. V was shortened by 5 bases and J by 3 bases, with 21 bases between the two germline ends.

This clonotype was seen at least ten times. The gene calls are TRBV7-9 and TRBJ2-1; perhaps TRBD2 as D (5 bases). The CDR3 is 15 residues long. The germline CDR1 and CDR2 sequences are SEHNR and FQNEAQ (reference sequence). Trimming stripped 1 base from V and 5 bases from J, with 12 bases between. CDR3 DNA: TGTGCCAGCAGCTTAGGACTATACCAGAACAATGAGCAGTTCTTC. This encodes CASSLGLYQNNEQFF. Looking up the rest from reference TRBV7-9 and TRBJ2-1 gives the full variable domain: DTGVSQNPRHKITKRGQNVTFRCDPISEHNRLYWYRQTLGQGPEFLTYFQNEAQLEKSRLLSDRFSAERPKGSFSTLEIQRTEQGDSAMYLCASSLGLYQNNEQFFGPGTRLTVL.

The CDR3 spells CASSKRPGQGNGYTF. In DNA, the CDR3 is TGCGCCAGCAGCAAGAGACCGGGACAGGGGAATGGCTACACCTTC. The chain employs TRBV4-3 and TRBJ1-2; 10 bases fit TRBD1. This CDR3 has 15 amino acids. The ends lost 5 bases at V and 6 bases at J; junction bases unmatched: 9. Per germline, CDR1 LGHNA and CDR2 YSLEER.

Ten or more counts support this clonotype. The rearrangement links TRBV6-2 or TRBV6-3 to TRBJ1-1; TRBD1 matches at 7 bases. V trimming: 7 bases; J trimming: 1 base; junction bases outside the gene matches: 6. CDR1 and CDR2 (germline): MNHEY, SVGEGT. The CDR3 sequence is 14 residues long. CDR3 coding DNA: TGTGCCAGCACCCTGGGACAGAAGAACACTGAAGCTTTCTTT. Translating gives CASTLGQKNTEAFF.

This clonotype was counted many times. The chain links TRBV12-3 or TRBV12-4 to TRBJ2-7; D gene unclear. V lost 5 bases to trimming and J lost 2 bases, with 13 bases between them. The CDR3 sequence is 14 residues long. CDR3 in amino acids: CASSLDTLAYEQYF. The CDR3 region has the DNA TGTGCCAGCAGTCTAGATACGTTAGCCTACGAGCAGTACTTC.

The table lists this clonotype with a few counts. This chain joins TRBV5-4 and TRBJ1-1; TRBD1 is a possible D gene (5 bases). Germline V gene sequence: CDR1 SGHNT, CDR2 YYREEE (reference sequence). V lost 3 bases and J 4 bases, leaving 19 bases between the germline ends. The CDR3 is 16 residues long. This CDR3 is CASSSYPGSQGTEAFF. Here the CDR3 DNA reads TGTGCCAGCAGCTCGTACCCCGGGTCCCAGGGCACTGAAGCTTTCTTT.

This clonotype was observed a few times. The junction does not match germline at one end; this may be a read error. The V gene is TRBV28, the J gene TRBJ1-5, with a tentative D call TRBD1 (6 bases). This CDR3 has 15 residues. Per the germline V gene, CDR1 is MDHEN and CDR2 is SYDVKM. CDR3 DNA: TGTGCCAGCAGTAAATCCGGGACACATAATCAGCCCCAGATTTTT. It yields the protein CASSKSGTHNQPQIF.

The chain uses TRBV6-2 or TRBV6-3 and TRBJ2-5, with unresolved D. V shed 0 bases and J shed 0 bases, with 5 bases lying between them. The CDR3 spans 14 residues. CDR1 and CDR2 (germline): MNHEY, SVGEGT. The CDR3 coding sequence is TGTGCCAGCAGTTACTCCCAGTACCAAGAGACCCAGTACTTC. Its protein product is CASSYSQYQETQYF.

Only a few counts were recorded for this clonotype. This CDR3 is CSATLAGGPRETQYF. Written as DNA, the CDR3 is TGCAGTGCAACACTAGCGGGAGGGCCGCGAGAGACCCAGTACTTC. The chain employs TRBV20-1 and TRBJ2-5; 13 bases match TRBD2. The CDR3 is 15 residues long. The V segment lost 6 bases and the J segment 4 bases; nucleotides outside the gene matches: 8. Germline V gives CDR1 DFQATT, CDR2 SNEGSKA (reference sequence).

This CDR3 reads CASSQPTGGIANYGYTF. CDR3 coding DNA: TGTGCCAGCAGCCAACCGACAGGGGGTATAGCTAACTATGGCTACACCTTC. The chain recombines TRBV28 with TRBJ1-2, with 9 bases that match TRBD1. Trimming took 6 bases from V and 0 from J; bases not matched to a gene: 11. This CDR3 is built from 17 residues. Germline CDR1 MDHEN, CDR2 SYDVKM.

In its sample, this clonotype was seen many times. The CDR3 sequence is CASTSGGWVGQPQHF. The CDR3, as DNA: TGTGCCAGCACCTCCGGCGGGTGGGTAGGCCAGCCCCAGCATTTT. J is TRBJ1-5 and V is TRBV12-3 or TRBV12-4, with D hard to call. The CDR3 sequence is 15 residues long. Trimming pared 7 bases from V and 7 bases from J, leaving 20 bases between.

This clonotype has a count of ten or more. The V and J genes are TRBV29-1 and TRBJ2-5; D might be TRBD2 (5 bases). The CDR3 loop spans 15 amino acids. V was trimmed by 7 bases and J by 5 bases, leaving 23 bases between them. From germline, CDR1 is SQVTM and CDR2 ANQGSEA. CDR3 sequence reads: CSGEKPTGSGETQYF. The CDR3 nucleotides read TGCAGCGGGGAGAAACCGACCGGATCGGGTGAGACCCAGTACTTC.

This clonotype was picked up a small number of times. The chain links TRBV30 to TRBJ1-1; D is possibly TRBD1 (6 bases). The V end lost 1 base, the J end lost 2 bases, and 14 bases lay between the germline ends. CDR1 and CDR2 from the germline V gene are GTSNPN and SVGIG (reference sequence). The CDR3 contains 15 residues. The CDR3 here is CAWSGDTTGNTEAFF. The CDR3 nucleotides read TGTGCCTGGAGTGGGGACACCACGGGAAACACTGAAGCTTTCTTT. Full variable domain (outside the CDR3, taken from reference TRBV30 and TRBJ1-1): SQTIHQWPATLVQPVGSPLSLECTVEGTSNPNLYWYRQAAGRGLQLLFYSVGIGQISSEVPQNLSASRPQDRQFILSSKKLLLSDSGFYLCAWSGDTTGNTEAFFGQGTRLTVV.

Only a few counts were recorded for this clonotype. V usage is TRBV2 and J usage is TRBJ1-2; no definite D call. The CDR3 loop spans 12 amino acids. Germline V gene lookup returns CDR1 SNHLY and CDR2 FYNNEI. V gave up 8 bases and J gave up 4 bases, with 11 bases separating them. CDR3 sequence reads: CASRGSVYGYTF. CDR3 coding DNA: TGTGCCAGCCGCGGCTCTGTCTATGGCTACACCTTC. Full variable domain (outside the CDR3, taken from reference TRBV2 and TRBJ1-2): EPEVTQTPSHQVTQMGQEVILRCVPISNHLYFYWYRQILGQKVEFLVSFYNNEISEKSEIFDDQFSVERPDGSNFTLKIRSTKLEDSAMYFCASRGSVYGYTFGSGTRLTVV.

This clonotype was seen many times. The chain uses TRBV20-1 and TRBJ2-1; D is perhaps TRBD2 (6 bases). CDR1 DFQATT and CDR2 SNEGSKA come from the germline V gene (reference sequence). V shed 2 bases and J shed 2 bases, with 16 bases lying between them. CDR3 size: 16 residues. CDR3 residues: CSARPNLRLAYNEQFF. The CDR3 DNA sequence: TGCAGTGCTAGACCAAACCTCCGACTAGCCTACAATGAGCAGTTCTTC.

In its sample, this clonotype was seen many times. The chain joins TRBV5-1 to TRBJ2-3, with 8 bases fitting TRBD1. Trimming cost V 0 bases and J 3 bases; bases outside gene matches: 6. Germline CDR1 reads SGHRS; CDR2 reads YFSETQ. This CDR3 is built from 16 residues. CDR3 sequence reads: CASSLEFGQGTDTQYF. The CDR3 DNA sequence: TGCGCCAGCAGCTTGGAATTCGGACAGGGAACAGATACGCAGTATTTT.

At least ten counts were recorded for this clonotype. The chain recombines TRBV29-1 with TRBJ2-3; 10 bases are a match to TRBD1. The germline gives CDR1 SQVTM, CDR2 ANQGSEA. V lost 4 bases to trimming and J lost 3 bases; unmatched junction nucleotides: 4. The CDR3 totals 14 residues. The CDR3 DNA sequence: TGCAGCGTTGGAGGACAGGGGGGGACAGATACGCAGTATTTT. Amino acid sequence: CSVGGQGGTDTQYF.

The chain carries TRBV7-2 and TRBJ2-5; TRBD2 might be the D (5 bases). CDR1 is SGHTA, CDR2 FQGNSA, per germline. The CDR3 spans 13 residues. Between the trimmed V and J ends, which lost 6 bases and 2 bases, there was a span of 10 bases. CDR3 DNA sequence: TGTGCCAGCAGTTTTAGCGTACAAGAGACCCAGTACTTC. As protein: CASSFSVQETQYF.